The 27 T cell receptor beta chains presented below share a single source sample, sequenced in a study of T cells in localized non-small cell lung cancer. Using immunoSEQ multiplex PCR, the repertoire was profiled, and TCRdb retains in-frame clones only, with some absent. In the table there are roughly 3,400 clones, roughly 26% of which are singletons. The input for sequencing was lung tumor tissue, taken before any cancer treatment. The receptors were gathered from a man aged 35 to 69 with stage I lung adenocarcinoma.

By its share, this clone is medium-sized. The chain joins TRBV11-3 to TRBJ1-1, with 7 bases matching TRBD1. This CDR3 comprises 15 residues. V was pared by 5 bases and J by 1 base, with 7 bases of the junction left unmatched. Germline assignment: CDR1 SGHNT and CDR2 YENEEA. In DNA, the CDR3 is TGTGCCAGCAGCCCGTACCGGGACAGGAACACTGAAGCTTTCTTT. Encoded protein: CASSPYRDRNTEAFF.

This clone has just one count. CDR3 region: CASSLTGQHNEQFF. CDR3 coding DNA: TGTGCCAGTAGTTTGACGGGACAGCACAATGAGCAGTTCTTC. The chain employs TRBV19 and TRBJ2-1; 7 nucleotides agree with TRBD1. This CDR3 is 14 amino acids long. The germline gives CDR1 LNHDA, CDR2 SQIVND (reference sequence). J was trimmed by 5 bases and V by 5 bases; bases with no gene match: 6.

This clone was observed a few times. This rearrangement joins TRBV18 to TRBJ1-2; D is possibly TRBD1 (5 bases). This CDR3 spans 13 amino acids. V lost 2 bases and J lost 8, with 12 bases in between. Germline loops: CDR1 KGHSH, CDR2 LQKENI. The CDR3 is CASSPNEGDGYTF. The CDR3 DNA follows: TGTGCCAGCTCACCAAATGAAGGGGACGGCTACACCTTC. Based on the CDR3 plus reference TRBV18 and TRBJ1-2, the full variable domain is NAGVMQNPRHLVRRRGQEARLRCSPMKGHSHVYWYRQLPEEGLKFMVYLQKENIIDESGMPKERFSAEFPKEGPSILRIQQVVRGDSAAYFCASSPNEGDGYTFGSGTRLTVV.

The chain carries TRBV29-1 and TRBJ1-1; possible D gene TRBD1, 6 bases. CDR3 length: 14 amino acids. The V end lost 5 bases, the J end lost 0 bases, and 13 bases lay between the germline ends. Germline lookup yields CDR1 SQVTM and CDR2 ANQGSEA. Here the CDR3 DNA reads TGCAGCGTTAACCGACAGGCCATGAACACTGAAGCTTTCTTT. Its translation is CSVNRQAMNTEAFF.

This chain uses TRBV28 with TRBJ1-3; D remains ambiguous. V was trimmed by 5 bases and J by 6 bases, leaving 14 bases between them. The CDR3 has 14 residues. Germline V lookup: CDR1 MDHEN, CDR2 SYDVKM. CDR3 in amino acids: CASSHTETTNTIYF. CDR3 DNA sequence: TGTGCCAGCAGTCACACTGAGACAACAAACACCATATATTTT.

By share of the sample, this clone is medium-sized. This sequence joins TRBV11-3 and TRBJ1-5; D might be TRBD1 (5 bases). The CDR3 runs to 15 residues. Germline values: CDR1 SGHNT, CDR2 YENEEA. Trimming removed 5 bases at V and 0 bases at J, with 11 bases between. The CDR3: CASSPGQNSNQPQHF. The DNA for the CDR3 is TGTGCCAGCAGCCCCGGACAAAATAGCAATCAGCCCCAGCATTTT.

The chain combines TRBV18 with TRBJ1-2; 7 bases align to TRBD1. The V gene's germline CDR1 is KGHSH and CDR2 LQKENI. CDR3 size: 13 residues. Trimming at V came to 4 bases and at J to 7 bases, leaving 6 bases not matched to a gene. This CDR3 reads CASSLGTDPGYTF. As DNA, the CDR3 is TGTGCCAGCTCACTCGGGACAGACCCTGGCTACACCTTC.

Concerning this clone: Relative to the germline gene, one junction end is altered; a read error may explain this. The rearrangement uses TRBV6-8 and TRBJ2-7; no reliable D call. Germline CDR1 is MNHGY and CDR2 is SAAAGT. The CDR3 is made up of 12 amino acids. CDR3 DNA: TGTGCCATCAGTCATCGTGGGAACGAGCAGTACTTC. It codes for CAISHRGNEQYF.

This clone was picked up many times. The rearrangement uses TRBV11-1 and TRBJ1-2; the match to TRBD1 covers 10 bases. The CDR3 runs 15 residues. The V segment lost 1 base and the J segment 8 bases; nucleotides outside the gene matches: 7. Germline-derived CDR1 and CDR2 are SGHAT and FQDESV (reference sequence). CDR3 nucleotides: TGTGCCAGCAGCTTAGTCTCCGGGACAGGGGAAGGCTACACCTTC. It translates to CASSLVSGTGEGYTF. Combining the CDR3 with reference TRBV11-1 and TRBJ1-2 gives the whole variable domain EAEVAQSPRYKITEKSQAVAFWCDPISGHATLYWYRQILGQGPELLVQFQDESVVDDSQLPKDRFSAERLKGVDSTLKIQPAELGDSAMYLCASSLVSGTGEGYTFGSGTRLTVV.

This chain links TRBV30 with TRBJ1-2; no definite D call. V was cut by 2 bases and J by 8 bases, with 12 bases left in between. The germline V gene encodes CDR1 GTSNPN and CDR2 SVGIG (reference sequence). The CDR3 contains 12 residues. The CDR3 nucleotides are TGTGCCTGGAGTATTAGGCGCAACGGCTACACCTTC. As protein: CAWSIRRNGYTF.

This clone has just a few counts. The DNA of the CDR3 is TGTGCCAGCAGCGGACCAGGGGGCTCCTACGAGCAGTACTTC. Translation gives CASSGPGGSYEQYF. V is TRBV9 and J is TRBJ2-7; the match to TRBD1 covers 7 bases. V dropped 3 bases and J dropped 0; count of bases not matched to a gene: 3. The CDR3 extends over 14 amino acids. Per germline, CDR1 SGDLS and CDR2 YYNGEE.

The table lists this clone with a few counts. The chain is built from TRBV19 and TRBJ1-5, with D possibly being TRBD1 (6 bases). Looked up from germline, CDR1 is LNHDA and CDR2 is SQIVND (reference sequence). V was shortened by 0 bases and J by 7 bases, with 13 bases between the two germline ends. The CDR3 is 15 residues long. CDR3 sequence (DNA): TGTGCCAGTAGTATAGATTGGGGGCAAGGGCAGCCCCAGCATTTT. Amino acid sequence: CASSIDWGQGQPQHF.

The V and J genes are TRBV10-3 and TRBJ2-7, with 11 bases that match TRBD1. The V gene's germline CDR1 is ENHRY and CDR2 SYGVKD. The junction had 3 bases not matched to a gene; V was cut back by 5 bases and J by 3 bases. The CDR3 spans 14 residues. CDR3 in amino acids: CAISSGQGVYEQYF. DNA for the CDR3: TGTGCCATCAGTTCGGGACAGGGGGTCTACGAGCAGTACTTC.

The rearrangement links TRBV30 to TRBJ1-4; the D gene is possibly TRBD1 (5 bases). The germline V gene encodes CDR1 GTSNPN and CDR2 SVGIG (reference sequence). This CDR3 is built from 14 residues. Between the trimmed V and J ends, which lost 7 bases and 0 bases, there was a span of 12 bases. CDR3 bases: TGTGCCTCAACTCAGGGAGCAACTAATGAAAAACTGTTTTTT. It encodes CASTQGATNEKLFF.

By share, this clone counts as medium-sized. This chain uses TRBV11-3 with TRBJ1-5; D not resolved. CDR1 and CDR2 (germline): SGHNT, YENEEA. The CDR3 is 14 residues long. V was pared by 1 base and J by 4 bases, with 8 bases between. This chain's CDR3 is CASSLVTENQPQHF. CDR3 coding DNA: TGTGCCAGCAGCTTAGTCACTGAGAATCAGCCCCAGCATTTT.

V gene TRBV15 combines with J gene TRBJ1-4; perhaps TRBD1 as D (5 bases). CDR1 and CDR2 from the germline V gene are LNHNV and YYDKDF (reference sequence). V lost 1 base, J lost 4 bases, and 13 bases lay in between. The CDR3 has 16 residues. CDR3 nucleotide sequence: TGTGCCACCAGCAGAGGCAGGTTAGGGGTTAATGAAAAACTGTTTTTT. It is translated as CATSRGRLGVNEKLFF.

V and J are TRBV23-1 and TRBJ1-5, with 9 bases identical to TRBD1. TRBV23-1 is identified as an open reading frame with a role that is uncertain. V lost 6 bases to trimming and J lost 2 bases; unmatched junction nucleotides: 11. The CDR3 loop spans 17 amino acids. The CDR3 sequence: CASSSGQGNRGNQPQHF. Written as DNA, the CDR3 is TGCGCCAGCAGCTCCGGACAGGGGAATAGAGGCAATCAGCCCCAGCATTTT.

By frequency in the sample, this clone is large (0.1 to 1%). The V and J genes are TRBV4-1 and TRBJ1-4; D ambiguous. Germline V gives CDR1 MGHRA, CDR2 YSYEKL. Trimming stripped 4 bases from V and 8 bases from J, with 17 bases between. The CDR3 extends over 15 amino acids. CDR3: CASSLPSWRTEKLFF. In DNA form, the CDR3 reads TGCGCCAGCAGCCTCCCCTCCTGGAGAACCGAAAAACTGTTTTTT.

This clone is classed as medium-sized. V gene TRBV4-1 combines with J gene TRBJ2-3, with D uncertain. CDR1 is MGHRA, CDR2 YSYEKL, per germline. The CDR3 runs 13 residues. The V end lost 0 bases, the J end lost 6 bases, and 7 bases lay between the germline ends. CDR3 protein: CASSQELPDTQYF. In DNA form, the CDR3 reads TGCGCCAGCAGCCAAGAGTTGCCGGATACGCAGTATTTT.

This chain joins TRBV9 and TRBJ2-7; a possible D gene is TRBD2 (5 bases). CDR3 length equals 13 residues. V was shortened by 5 bases and J by 0 bases, with 9 bases between the two germline ends. Germline CDR1 reads SGDLS; CDR2 reads YYNGEE. CDR3 loop: CASSPRDSYEQYF. CDR3 sequence (DNA): TGTGCCAGCAGTCCCCGGGACTCCTACGAGCAGTACTTC.

The V and J genes are TRBV13 and TRBJ1-4; D is uncertain. With 0 bases removed from V and 12 bases from J, the gap between germline ends came to 11 bases. Germline CDR1 is PRHDT and CDR2 is FYEKMQ (reference sequence). This CDR3 is built from 13 residues. CDR3 protein: CASSLGGKEELFF. The CDR3, as DNA: TGTGCCAGCAGCTTAGGGGGTAAGGAGGAACTGTTTTTT.

The chain employs TRBV19 and TRBJ2-7; 8 nucleotides match TRBD2. After removal of 5 bases from V and 0 bases from J, the junction contained 6 bases not matched to a gene. The germline CDR1 and CDR2 sequences are LNHDA and SQIVND (reference sequence). The CDR3 runs 15 residues. The CDR3, as DNA: TGTGCCAGTAGTTTTAGCGGGGAGAGCTCCTACGAGCAGTACTTC. Its protein product is CASSFSGESSYEQYF. Together with reference TRBV19 and TRBJ2-7, the CDR3 gives the full variable domain: DGGITQSPKYLFRKEGQNVTLSCEQNLNHDAMYWYRQDPGQGLRLIYYSQIVNDFQKGDIAEGYSVSREKKESFPLTVTSAQKNPTAFYLCASSFSGESSYEQYFGPGTRLTVT.

The chain joins TRBV28 to TRBJ1-2; TRBD1 is a possible D gene (5 bases). Germline V lookup: CDR1 MDHEN, CDR2 SYDVKM. This CDR3 is 14 amino acids long. Trimming stripped 6 bases from V and 6 bases from J, with 17 bases between. The CDR3 region has the DNA TGTGCCAGCAGCCCAGTACCAGGGAATGATGGCTACACCTTC. Translation: CASSPVPGNDGYTF.

This chain uses TRBV9 with TRBJ1-2; 11 nucleotides agree with TRBD1. CDR1 and CDR2 (germline): SGDLS, YYNGEE. The trim removed 6 bases at V and 3 bases at J, leaving 4 bases unmatched. The CDR3 has 14 amino acids. The CDR3 loop is CASTRDRGDYGYTF. The CDR3 coding sequence is TGTGCCAGCACCCGGGACAGGGGGGACTATGGCTACACCTTC. The variable domain in full, completed from reference TRBV9 and TRBJ1-2, reads DSGVTQTPKHLITATGQRVTLRCSPRSGDLSVYWYQQSLDQGLQFLIQYYNGEERAKGNILERFSAQQFPDLHSELNLSSLELGDSALYFCASTRDRGDYGYTFGSGTRLTVV.

In this sample, this clone turned up a few times. The genes are TRBV11-3 and TRBJ2-5, with 11 bases aligning to TRBD1. Germline V gene lookup returns CDR1 SGHNT and CDR2 YENEEA. With V trimmed by 3 bases and J by 5 bases, 2 bases remained unmatched. This CDR3 is built from 14 residues. CDR3 loop: CASSLDRGQETQYF. CDR3 bases: TGTGCCAGCAGCTTGGACAGGGGGCAGGAGACCCAGTACTTC. Complete variable domain (other parts from reference TRBV11-3 and TRBJ2-5): EAGVVQSPRYKIIEKKQPVAFWCNPISGHNTLYWYLQNLGQGPELLIRYENEEAVDDSQLPKDRFSAERLKGVDSTLKIQPAELGDSAVYLCASSLDRGQETQYFGPGTRLLVL.

This clone was counted only a few times. The CDR3 spells CASSLGRRDRANYEQYF. CDR3 sequence (DNA): TGCGCCAGCAGCTTGGGTCGGCGGGACAGGGCGAACTACGAGCAGTACTTC. The chain joins TRBV5-1 to TRBJ2-7, with 9 bases that match TRBD1. From germline, CDR1 is SGHRS and CDR2 YFSETQ. This CDR3 has 17 amino acids. The J segment lost 3 bases and the V segment lost 0 bases, leaving 10 bases of the junction unmatched.

This clone was detected only a few times. The CDR3 loop reads CASSEGSPEAFF. CDR3 sequence (DNA): TGTGCCAGCTCGGAAGGATCCCCTGAAGCTTTCTTT. This rearrangement joins TRBV6-8 to TRBJ1-1, with D unresolved. The germline CDR1 and CDR2 sequences are MNHGY and SAAAGT. CDR3 size: 12 residues. V was trimmed by 8 bases and J by 6 bases, leaving 13 bases between them.